Listed here are 19 T cell receptor beta chains from one sample, sequenced in a study of blood T cells in healthy people across ages. PCR was performed a second time for roughly 7 to 11 cycles using a sample-barcoded 5' primer and a J-beta primer mix. Each CDR3 protein is one row after TCRdb ran MiXCR on the 5' RACE reads. The sample yields about 1,400,000 distinct CDR3 sequences, around 39% seen once. Input material: blood. The receptors shown here come from a woman aged 18-29 years in good health.

This clonotype has just a few counts. The V and J genes are TRBV15 and TRBJ2-3; D unresolved. Trimming shortened V by 5 bases and J by 0 bases, and 9 bases separated the two germline ends. The CDR3 covers 14 residues. Germline V CDR1 and CDR2: LNHNV, YYDKDF (reference sequence). The CDR3 sequence is CATSLLDSTDTQYF. The DNA for the CDR3 is TGTGCCACCAGCTTACTGGACAGCACAGATACGCAGTATTTT. The full variable domain, completed using reference TRBV15 and TRBJ2-3, is DAMVIQNPRYQVTQFGKPVTLSCSQTLNHNVMYWYQQKSSQAPKLLFHYYDKDFNNEADTPDNFQSRRPNTSFCFLDIRSPGLGDTAMYLCATSLLDSTDTQYFGPGTRLTVL.

This rearrangement joins TRBV5-1 to TRBJ2-1, with TRBD1 matching over 7 bases. There are 14 residues in the CDR3. The V and J ends lost 0 bases and 6 bases, in that order; junction bases with no gene match: 3. The germline gives CDR1 SGHRS, CDR2 YFSETQ. This CDR3 reads CASSLGDSPNEQFF. CDR3 DNA sequence: TGCGCCAGCAGCTTGGGGGACAGCCCCAATGAGCAGTTCTTC.

The CDR3 DNA reads as TGTGCCAGCAGTTACAGCAGGGAGGAAAAACTGTTTTTT. It codes for CASSYSREEKLFF. This rearrangement joins TRBV6-6 to TRBJ1-4; possibly TRBD1 for D (5 bases). Germline CDR1 reads MNHNY; CDR2 reads SVGAGI (reference sequence). This CDR3 spans 13 amino acids. Trimming removed 2 bases at V and 8 bases at J, with 9 bases between.

This chain uses TRBV4-1 with TRBJ2-7; 8 bases are a match to TRBD2. Germline V gives CDR1 MGHRA, CDR2 YSYEKL. The CDR3 runs to 15 residues. Trimming at V came to 4 bases and at J to 5 bases, leaving 10 bases not matched to a gene. The CDR3 loop reads CASSPQREPSNEQYF. CDR3 sequence (DNA): TGCGCCAGCAGCCCACAGCGGGAGCCCTCTAACGAGCAGTACTTC.

As to this clonotype: The junction and the germline gene differ at one end; a read error may be behind it. V and J are TRBV12-3 or TRBV12-4 and TRBJ2-1, with 8 bases aligning to TRBD2. This CDR3 contains 15 residues. CDR3 bases: TGTGCCAGCTCCCTTTTGGGCGGGGGGAACAATAAGCAGTTCTTC. This sequence encodes CASSLLGGGNNKQFF.

This clonotype was seen once. This sequence joins TRBV7-8 and TRBJ2-2; 14 nucleotides line up with TRBD2. This CDR3 contains 19 residues. V lost 2 bases, J lost 5 bases, and 10 bases stayed unmatched. Per germline, CDR1 SGHVS and CDR2 FQNEAQ. CDR3 region: CASSLRGLAGVERTGELFF. For the CDR3, the DNA is TGTGCCAGCAGCTTAAGGGGACTAGCGGGAGTAGAGCGGACCGGGGAGCTGTTTTTT.

This chain connects TRBV6-1 to TRBJ2-1; 7 bases map to TRBD2. The germline CDR1 and CDR2 sequences are MNHNS and SASEGT. J lost 6 bases, V lost 7 bases, and 12 bases had no gene match. CDR3 length equals 15 residues. CDR3 in amino acids: CASTVGGNYFNEQFF. CDR3 sequence (DNA): TGTGCCAGCACTGTCGGGGGGAATTACTTCAATGAGCAGTTCTTC.

V usage is TRBV11-1 and J usage is TRBJ2-2; D may be TRBD1 or TRBD2 (5 bases each). With 0 bases removed from V and 4 bases from J, the gap between germline ends came to 15 bases. This CDR3 contains 17 residues. The germline gives CDR1 SGHAT, CDR2 FQDESV (reference sequence). CDR3 DNA: TGTGCCAGCAGCTTAGCACCCCCAGGGAGTGGCACCGGGGAGCTGTTTTTT. Protein: CASSLAPPGSGTGELFF.

This clonotype was detected a few times. This rearrangement joins TRBV10-2 to TRBJ2-5; tentative D call: TRBD2 (6 bases). The J call may be faulty, since TRBJ2-7 better matches the DNA end. The CDR3 contains 15 residues. CDR1 WSHSY and CDR2 SAAADI come from the germline V gene. CDR3 DNA sequence: TGCGCCAGCAGCCCTCAAGGAGCGGGCCTCTACGAGCAGTACTTC. This codes for CASSPQGAGLYEQYF.

Turning to this clonotype: This may come from a read error, since a much larger clone is one base off. The chain recombines TRBV2 with TRBJ2-1, with 7 bases matching TRBD2. CDR1 is SNHLY and CDR2 is FYNNEI in the germline V gene. V lost 4 bases, J lost 5 bases, and 8 bases stayed unmatched. The CDR3 totals 15 residues. The CDR3, as DNA: TGTGCCAGCAGTGCGCTAGCGGATTCCCACAATGAGCAGTTCTTC. Its protein is CASSALADSHNEQFF.

This clonotype was counted many times. This chain uses TRBV7-2 with TRBJ1-5; D is uncertain. V was shortened by 1 base and J by 0 bases, with 4 bases between the two germline ends. The V gene's germline CDR1 is SGHTA and CDR2 FQGNSA. The CDR3 is made up of 14 amino acids. As DNA, the CDR3 is TGTGCCAGCAGCTTAGGTCCTAGCAATCAGCCCCAGCATTTT. Residues: CASSLGPSNQPQHF.

The CDR3 coding sequence is TGTGCCAGCAGTTCCCCGGGACAGACCACAGATACGCAGTATTTT. Translating it yields CASSSPGQTTDTQYF. The chain employs TRBV28 and TRBJ2-3; TRBD1 aligns across 7 bases. Trimming at V came to 4 bases and at J to 2 bases, leaving 6 bases not matched to a gene. Germline CDR1 and CDR2: MDHEN and SYDVKM. The CDR3 totals 15 residues.

Remarks on this clonotype: The germline gene is not matched at one end of the junction; a read error may be the cause. The chain couples TRBV5-1 to TRBJ1-2; a possible D gene is TRBD1 (5 bases). The CDR3 consists of 14 residues. The germline gives CDR1 SGHRS, CDR2 YFSETQ. CDR3 in DNA: TGTGCCAGCAGCTTAGCACCAGGGAACTATGGCTACACCTTC. Amino acid sequence: CASSLAPGNYGYTF.

The V gene is TRBV4-1, the J gene TRBJ1-1, with 11 bases matching TRBD1. Germline V gives CDR1 MGHRA, CDR2 YSYEKL. The V gene end was trimmed by 4 bases and the J gene end by 4 bases; junction bases not matched to a gene: 11. The CDR3 contains 17 residues. CDR3 residues: CASSPRTGGELATEAFF. Written as DNA, the CDR3 is TGCGCCAGCAGCCCTAGGACAGGGGGCGAACTGGCCACTGAAGCTTTCTTT.

A few counts support this clonotype. The chain carries TRBV7-2 and TRBJ1-5; D not resolved. Deletions cut 5 bases from V and 9 bases from J, with 11 bases between. The length of the CDR3 is 12 residues. CDR1 and CDR2 from the germline V gene are SGHTA and FQGNSA. The DNA for the CDR3 is TGTGCCAGCAGCCTCACGGGTGGGCCCCAGCATTTT. This sequence encodes CASSLTGGPQHF.

This clonotype was observed a few times. CDR3 sequence: CASSPTGVAKNIQYF. CDR3 sequence (DNA): TGCGCCAGCAGCCCGACAGGGGTAGCCAAAAACATTCAGTACTTC. V usage is TRBV4-1 and J usage is TRBJ2-4; 8 bases are shared with TRBD1. V dropped 4 bases and J dropped 0; count of bases not matched to a gene: 2. The CDR3 totals 15 residues. Germline loops: CDR1 MGHRA, CDR2 YSYEKL.

V usage is TRBV2 and J usage is TRBJ2-5; TRBD2 is a possible D gene (6 bases). The V end lost 7 bases, the J end lost 3 bases, and 12 bases lay between the germline ends. The CDR3 runs 13 residues. Germline V lookup: CDR1 SNHLY, CDR2 FYNNEI. CDR3 protein: CASIIPGEETQYF. CDR3 nucleotide sequence: TGTGCCAGCATTATACCGGGAGAAGAGACCCAGTACTTC.

This chain uses TRBV20-1 with TRBJ1-4, with D perhaps matching TRBD1 (5 bases). V lost 1 base and J lost 8, with 14 bases in between. The CDR3 contains 14 residues. The V gene's germline CDR1 is DFQATT and CDR2 SNEGSKA (reference sequence). CDR3 sequence: CSARADGAGEKLFF. The CDR3 DNA is TGCAGTGCTAGAGCGGACGGGGCAGGGGAAAAACTGTTTTTT.

In this sample, this clonotype turned up once. The CDR3 sequence: CASSQELAGNTRDNEQFF. The CDR3 DNA reads TGCGCCAGCAGCCAAGAACTAGCGGGAAATACGAGGGACAATGAGCAGTTCTTC. The J gene is TRBJ2-1, the V gene TRBV4-1; 10 bases match TRBD2. V lost 0 bases, J lost 5 bases, and 10 bases stayed unmatched. Germline lookup yields CDR1 MGHRA and CDR2 YSYEKL. CDR3 length: 18 amino acids.